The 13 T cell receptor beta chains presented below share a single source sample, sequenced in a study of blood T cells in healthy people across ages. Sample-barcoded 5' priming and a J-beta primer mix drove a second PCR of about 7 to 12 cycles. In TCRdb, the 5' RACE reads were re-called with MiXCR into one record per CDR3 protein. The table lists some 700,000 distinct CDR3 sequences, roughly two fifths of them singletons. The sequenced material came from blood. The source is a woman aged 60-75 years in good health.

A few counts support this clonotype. The CDR3 region is CASSRAGLAAPYEQYF. Here the CDR3 DNA reads TGTGCCAGCAGTCGCGCGGGACTAGCGGCTCCCTACGAGCAGTACTTC. V usage is TRBV6-5 and J usage is TRBJ2-7; 11 nucleotides agree with TRBD2. Trimming removed 5 bases from V and 2 bases from J; junction bases left unmatched: 8. The CDR3 length is 16 residues. Germline lookup yields CDR1 MNHEY and CDR2 SVGAGI.

CDR3 coding DNA: TGTGCCAGCAGCTTAGAGCCGGGATACACTGAAGCTTTCTTT. Translation gives CASSLEPGYTEAFF. The V call is TRBV11-2, the J call TRBJ1-1; unclear D gene. V lost 0 bases and J 3 bases, leaving 8 bases between the germline ends. This CDR3 region has 14 residues. Germline V lookup: CDR1 SGHAT, CDR2 FQNNGV.

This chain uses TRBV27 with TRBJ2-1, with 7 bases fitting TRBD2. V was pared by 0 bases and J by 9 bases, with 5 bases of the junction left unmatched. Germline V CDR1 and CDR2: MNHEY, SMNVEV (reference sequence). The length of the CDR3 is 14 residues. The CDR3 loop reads CASSLSTTGGEQFF. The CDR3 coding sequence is TGTGCCAGCAGTTTATCCACCACGGGGGGTGAGCAGTTCTTC.

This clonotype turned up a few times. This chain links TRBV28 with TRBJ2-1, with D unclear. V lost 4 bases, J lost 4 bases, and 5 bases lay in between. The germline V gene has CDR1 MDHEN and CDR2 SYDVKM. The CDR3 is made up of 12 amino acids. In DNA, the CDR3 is TGTGCCAGCAGTTACCTATACAATGAGCAGTTCTTC. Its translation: CASSYLYNEQFF.

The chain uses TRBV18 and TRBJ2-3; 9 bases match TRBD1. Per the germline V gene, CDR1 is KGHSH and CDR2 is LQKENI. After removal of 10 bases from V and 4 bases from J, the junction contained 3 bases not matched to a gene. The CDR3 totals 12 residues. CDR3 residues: CANGQGPDTQYF. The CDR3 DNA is TGTGCCAATGGACAGGGGCCAGATACGCAGTATTTT.

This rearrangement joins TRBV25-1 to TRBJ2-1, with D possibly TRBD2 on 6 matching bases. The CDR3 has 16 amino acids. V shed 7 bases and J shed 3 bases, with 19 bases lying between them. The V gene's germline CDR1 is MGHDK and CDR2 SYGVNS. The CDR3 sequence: CASNKGGVTGYNEQFF. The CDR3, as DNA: TGTGCCAGCAATAAAGGAGGGGTAACGGGCTACAATGAGCAGTTCTTC.

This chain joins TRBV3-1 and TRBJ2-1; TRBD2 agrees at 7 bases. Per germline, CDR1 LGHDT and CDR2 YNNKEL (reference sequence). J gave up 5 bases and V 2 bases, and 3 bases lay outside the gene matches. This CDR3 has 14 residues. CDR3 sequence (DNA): TGTGCCAGCAGCCAACGGAGCGGGGACAATGAGCAGTTCTTC. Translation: CASSQRSGDNEQFF.

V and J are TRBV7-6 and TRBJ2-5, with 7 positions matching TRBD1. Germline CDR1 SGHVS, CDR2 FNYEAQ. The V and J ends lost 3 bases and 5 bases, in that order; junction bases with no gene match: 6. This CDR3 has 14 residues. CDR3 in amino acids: CASSFERGRETQYF. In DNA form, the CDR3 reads TGTGCCAGCAGCTTTGAGAGGGGGCGTGAGACCCAGTACTTC. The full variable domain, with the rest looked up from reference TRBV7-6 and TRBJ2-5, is GAGVSQSPRYKVTKRGQDVALRCDPISGHVSLYWYRQALGQGPEFLTYFNYEAQQDKSGLPNDRFSAERPEGSISTLTIQRTEQRDSAMYRCASSFERGRETQYFGPGTRLLVL.

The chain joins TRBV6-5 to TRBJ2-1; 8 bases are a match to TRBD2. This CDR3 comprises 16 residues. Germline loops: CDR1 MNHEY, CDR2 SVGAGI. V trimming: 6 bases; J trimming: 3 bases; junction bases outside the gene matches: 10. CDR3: CASSFKPGGGYNEQFF. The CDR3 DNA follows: TGTGCCAGCAGCTTCAAGCCCGGGGGGGGCTACAATGAGCAGTTCTTC.

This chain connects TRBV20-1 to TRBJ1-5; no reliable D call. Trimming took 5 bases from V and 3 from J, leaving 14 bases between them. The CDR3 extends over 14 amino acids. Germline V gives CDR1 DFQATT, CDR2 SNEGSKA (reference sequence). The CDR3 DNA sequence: TGCAGTGCTGGAGCGAGCAACATCAATCAGCCCCAGCATTTT. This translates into CSAGASNINQPQHF.

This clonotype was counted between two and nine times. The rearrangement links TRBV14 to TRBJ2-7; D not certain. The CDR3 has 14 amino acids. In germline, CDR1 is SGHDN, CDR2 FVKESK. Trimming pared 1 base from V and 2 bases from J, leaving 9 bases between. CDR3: CASSQGVPTYEQYF. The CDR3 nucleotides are TGTGCCAGCAGCCAAGGGGTACCAACCTACGAGCAGTACTTC.

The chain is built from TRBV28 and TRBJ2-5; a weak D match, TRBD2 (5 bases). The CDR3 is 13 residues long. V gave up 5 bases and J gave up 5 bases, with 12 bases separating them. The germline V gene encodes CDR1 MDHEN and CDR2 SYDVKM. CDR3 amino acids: CASSPPSRETQYF. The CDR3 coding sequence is TGTGCCAGCAGTCCCCCTAGCCGGGAGACCCAGTACTTC.

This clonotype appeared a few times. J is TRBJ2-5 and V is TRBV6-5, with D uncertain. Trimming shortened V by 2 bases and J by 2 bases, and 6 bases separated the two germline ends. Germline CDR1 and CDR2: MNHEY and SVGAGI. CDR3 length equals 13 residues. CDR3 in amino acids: CASSYDLQETQYF. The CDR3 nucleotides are TGTGCCAGCAGTTACGACTTGCAAGAGACCCAGTACTTC.